This T cell receptor (beta chain) was found in a study of CD8 T cells in Susac syndrome. TEMRA cells were enriched by FACS, and CD4+ and CD8+ T cells were negatively isolated. RNA, at roughly 0.5 to 1 ug, was reverse transcribed with random hexamers. Amplification of TCR beta CDR3 was carried out by immunoSEQ multiplex PCR, which covered 54 Vbeta and 13 Jbeta segments. TCRdb reanalysed the immunoSEQ multiplex PCR reads using MiXCR and keeps one entry per CDR3 protein. This sample has under 200,000 distinct CDR3 sequences; 85% to 95% occur once, and the top ten carry around 0.1%. CDR3 size: 14 residues. The germline V gene encodes CDR1 SGHTA and CDR2 FQGNSA. Trimming stripped 5 bases from V and 1 base from J, with 11 bases between.

The sequence came from a human donor in good health. This chain connects TRBV7-2 to TRBJ2-5, with D perhaps TRBD2 (7 bases). Sequencing input: CD4+ T cells from PBMCs. The DNA for the CDR3 is TGTGCCAGCAGCACGGCGGGGGCCCAAGAGACCCAGTACTTC. Its protein product is CASSTAGAQETQYF.